The clone carrying this TCR beta chain was seen many times. No antigen is known for it. Unique molecular identifiers were incorporated into the prepared TCRbeta library. TCRdb ran MiXCR on the PCR reads and lists one entry per CDR3 protein. Among fewer than 350,000 distinct CDR3 sequences listed, approximately 7.3% were seen once. The V and J ends lost 5 bases and 3 bases respectively, with 15 bases between them. Germline loops: CDR1 SGHRS, CDR2 YFSETQ. The CDR3 runs 14 residues. These data come from a study of T-cell reconstitution after alpha-beta-depleted transplantation in children. Study-level findings and limits: Alpha-beta T cells about two months after transplant reportedly derived from several hundred expanded graft clones. T-cell numbers and diversity one year post-transplant derived largely from freshly generated T cells.

The source of this sequence is a female patient between 2 and 15 years old who had a stem cell transplant for Fanconi anemia, so the T cells may come from the graft donor. The gene calls are TRBV5-1 and TRBJ2-7, with a possible D match to TRBD1 (6 bases). The sequences come from peripheral blood, collected 360 days after TCRalphabeta/CD19-depleted stem cell transplant. The CDR3 bases are TGCGCCAGCAGACCCGAACAGGGACGCTACGAGCAGTACTTC. This gives the protein CASRPEQGRYEQYF.